The rows below give T cell receptor beta chains drawn from one sample of a study of blood T cell repertoires in COVID-19. Profiling relied on immunoSEQ multiplex PCR, and the TCRdb table lists in-frame clones only, not all of them. The profile shows some 300,000 clones, about 91% of them singletons. Sequenced: PBMCs or T cells enriched from blood (not recorded which). The receptors stem from a woman aged 35 to 49 who had recovered from COVID-19. Both conserved end residues are part of each CDR3. A D gene is named only where the DNA matches it firmly. Rows give clone size only sometimes, using once, few, many, or a class for an expanded clone.

CDR3 DNA: TGCGCCAGCAGCTTGACCCCGGGACAGGGGGCGAGTTCCTACAATGAGCAGTTCTTC
CDR3 protein: CASSLTPGQGASSYNEQFF
clone size: .
V gene: TRBV5-1
J gene: TRBJ2-1
D gene: TRBD1

CDR3 DNA: TGTGCCAGCAGCACCGGACTGAGCTCCTACGAGCAGTACTTC
CDR3 protein: CASSTGLSSYEQYF
clone size: .
V gene: TRBV7-2
J gene: TRBJ2-7
D gene: .

CDR3 DNA: TGTGCTAGTGGTTTAGGGGCAGCTAATCAGCCCCAGCATTTT
CDR3 protein: CASGLGAANQPQHF
clone size: .
V gene: TRBV12-5
J gene: TRBJ1-5
D gene: .

CDR3 DNA: TGTGCCAGCAGCGTAGACCGACAGGGATCAGAGACCCAGTACTTC
CDR3 protein: CASSVDRQGSETQYF
clone size: .
V gene: TRBV9
J gene: TRBJ2-5
D gene: TRBD1

CDR3 DNA: TGTGCCAGCAGTTTACCGTCCCGGCGGGCCCAAGAGACCCAGTACTTC
CDR3 protein: CASSLPSRRAQETQYF
clone size: .
V gene: TRBV28
J gene: TRBJ2-5
D gene: .

CDR3 DNA: TGTGCCAGTAGTCCGGGACACCCTGGCAATGAGCAGTTCTTC
CDR3 protein: CASSPGHPGNEQFF
clone size: .
V gene: TRBV19
J gene: TRBJ2-1
D gene: .

CDR3 DNA: TGTGCCAGTAGCGAAGGGAGGAAAGAGACCCAGTACTTC
CDR3 protein: CASSEGRKETQYF
clone size: .
V gene: TRBV19
J gene: TRBJ2-5
D gene: .

CDR3 DNA: TGTGCCAGCAGCTTAGTGGGTGGGGCCTCCTACGAGCAGTACTTC
CDR3 protein: CASSLVGGASYEQYF
clone size: .
V gene: TRBV7-9
J gene: TRBJ2-7
D gene: .

CDR3 DNA: TGTGCCAGCAGTTTTGAGGGAAACACTGAAGCTTTCTTT
CDR3 protein: CASSFEGNTEAFF
clone size: .
V gene: TRBV28
J gene: TRBJ1-1
D gene: .

CDR3 DNA: TGTGCCAGCAGCCCCAGTCCCTATGAGCAGTTCTTC
CDR3 protein: CASSPSPYEQFF
clone size: .
V gene: TRBV3-1/TRBV3-2
J gene: TRBJ2-1
D gene: .

CDR3 DNA: TGTGCCAGCAGCTCTCCGGGACTAGCGGGGGAGACCCAGTACTTC
CDR3 protein: CASSSPGLAGETQYF
clone size: .
V gene: TRBV5-4
J gene: TRBJ2-5
D gene: TRBD2

CDR3 DNA: TGTGCCAGCAGTTTTTATCAGGGGGGCTATGGCTACACCTTC
CDR3 protein: CASSFYQGGYGYTF
clone size: .
V gene: TRBV28
J gene: TRBJ1-2
D gene: TRBD1

CDR3 DNA: TGTGCCAGCATCTCACAGGGTCACTATGGCTACACCTTC
CDR3 protein: CASISQGHYGYTF
clone size: .
V gene: TRBV6-5
J gene: TRBJ1-2
D gene: .

CDR3 DNA: TGTGCCAGCTCCCCTGGACAGGACGGCTATGGCTACACCTTC
CDR3 protein: CASSPGQDGYGYTF
clone size: .
V gene: TRBV18
J gene: TRBJ1-2
D gene: TRBD1

CDR3 DNA: TGTGCCAGCAGCGTAGCAGGTCCCATGAACACTGAAGCTTTCTTT
CDR3 protein: CASSVAGPMNTEAFF
clone size: .
V gene: TRBV9
J gene: TRBJ1-1
D gene: .

CDR3 DNA: TGTGCCAGCAGTTTATACAGCAGCAACACCGGGGAGCTGTTTTTT
CDR3 protein: CASSLYSSNTGELFF
clone size: few
V gene: TRBV27
J gene: TRBJ2-2
D gene: .

CDR3 DNA: TGTGCCAGCAGCTTAGTCCTGGGACAGGGGAACTATGGCTACACCTTC
CDR3 protein: CASSLVLGQGNYGYTF
clone size: .
V gene: TRBV7-9
J gene: TRBJ1-2
D gene: TRBD1

CDR3 DNA: TGTGCCAGCAGCGTAGCCGGGACTCAGAATGAAAAACTGTTTTTT
CDR3 protein: CASSVAGTQNEKLFF
clone size: .
V gene: TRBV9
J gene: TRBJ1-4
D gene: .

CDR3 DNA: TGTGCCAGCAGCTTAGATGAGGACGAGCAGTACTTC
CDR3 protein: CASSLDEDEQYF
clone size: .
V gene: TRBV11-2
J gene: TRBJ2-7
D gene: .

CDR3 DNA: TGTGCCATCAGTGGGCTCCGGGACAGGGGAGCATCGGCCCAAGAGACCCAGTACTTC
CDR3 protein: CAISGLRDRGASAQETQYF
clone size: .
V gene: TRBV10-3
J gene: TRBJ2-5
D gene: TRBD1

CDR3 DNA: TGTGCCAGCAGTGAACAGGGTCCGCAGTATTTT
CDR3 protein: CASSEQGPQYF
clone size: .
V gene: TRBV25-1
J gene: TRBJ2-3
D gene: .

CDR3 DNA: TGTGCCAGCAGACCGGACAGAAGGAACACTGAAGCTTTCTTT
CDR3 protein: CASRPDRRNTEAFF
clone size: once
V gene: TRBV6-6
J gene: TRBJ1-1
D gene: .

CDR3 DNA: TGTGCCGTTCGGACTAGCGGGAGTAATGAGCAGTTCTTC
CDR3 protein: CAVRTSGSNEQFF
clone size: .
V gene: TRBV11-3
J gene: TRBJ2-1
D gene: TRBD2

CDR3 DNA: TGCGCCAGCAGCCCGGGACAGGGAAGTGGAGAAAAACTGTTTTTT
CDR3 protein: CASSPGQGSGEKLFF
clone size: few
V gene: TRBV5-1
J gene: TRBJ1-4
D gene: TRBD1

CDR3 DNA: TGTGCCAGTAGTATAGGGCCCCTTTACAATGAGCAGTTCTTC
CDR3 protein: CASSIGPLYNEQFF
clone size: once
V gene: TRBV19
J gene: TRBJ2-1
D gene: .

CDR3 DNA: TGTGCCAGCAGCTTGGCCATGGGGAGTCAGCCCCAGCATTTT
CDR3 protein: CASSLAMGSQPQHF
clone size: .
V gene: TRBV5-6
J gene: TRBJ1-5
D gene: .

CDR3 DNA: TGCAGCGTTAAAAAACTAGCGGGAGGCCTATACGAGCAGTACTTC
CDR3 protein: CSVKKLAGGLYEQYF
clone size: .
V gene: TRBV29-1
J gene: TRBJ2-7
D gene: TRBD2

CDR3 DNA: TGTGCCAGCAGCTTGGACGGGACTAATTACAATGAGCAGTTCTTC
CDR3 protein: CASSLDGTNYNEQFF
clone size: once
V gene: TRBV5-4
J gene: TRBJ2-1
D gene: TRBD2

CDR3 DNA: TGTGCCAGCTCACCGCAGGGCGGGATGGACAATGAGCAGTTCTTC
CDR3 protein: CASSPQGGMDNEQFF
clone size: .
V gene: TRBV18
J gene: TRBJ2-1
D gene: .

CDR3 DNA: TGTGCCAGCAGCTTATCCCGGGTAACAGATACGCAGTATTTT
CDR3 protein: CASSLSRVTDTQYF
clone size: .
V gene: TRBV7-2
J gene: TRBJ2-3
D gene: .

CDR3 DNA: TGTGCCAGCAGGACAGATCCCTCTGGAAACACCATATATTTT
CDR3 protein: CASRTDPSGNTIYF
clone size: .
V gene: TRBV6-5
J gene: TRBJ1-3
D gene: .

CDR3 DNA: TGTGCCAGTAGTCCAGCCCGGGACTACAACTATGGCTACACCTTC
CDR3 protein: CASSPARDYNYGYTF
clone size: .
V gene: TRBV19
J gene: TRBJ1-2
D gene: .

CDR3 DNA: TGTGCCAGTAGTTCGCGGACAGGGGGGACCTACGAGCAGTACTTC
CDR3 protein: CASSSRTGGTYEQYF
clone size: .
V gene: TRBV19
J gene: TRBJ2-7
D gene: TRBD1

CDR3 DNA: TGTGCCAGCAGCTTAGAAATTGCGGAGACCCAGTACTTC
CDR3 protein: CASSLEIAETQYF
clone size: .
V gene: TRBV11-3
J gene: TRBJ2-5
D gene: .

CDR3 DNA: TGTGCCAGCAGCTTAGAGATCGGTTACAGGGGACCAGAGACCCAGTACTTC
CDR3 protein: CASSLEIGYRGPETQYF
clone size: once
V gene: TRBV7-9
J gene: TRBJ2-5
D gene: TRBD1

CDR3 DNA: TGCGCCAGCAGCTCCTTTCAGGGTAGCGGCTACACCTTC
CDR3 protein: CASSSFQGSGYTF
clone size: once
V gene: TRBV5-1
J gene: TRBJ1-2
D gene: .

CDR3 DNA: TGTGCCAGCGCGCGGGGACGTAATGAAAAACTGTTTTTT
CDR3 protein: CASARGRNEKLFF
clone size: .
V gene: TRBV11-2
J gene: TRBJ1-4
D gene: .

CDR3 DNA: TGTGCCAGCTCGGAGGGGGGGGACTTCTACGAGCAGTACTTC
CDR3 protein: CASSEGGDFYEQYF
clone size: .
V gene: TRBV18
J gene: TRBJ2-7
D gene: .

CDR3 DNA: TGTGCCAGCAGTTTATATACAGGGGGCCCCAGGGATGGCTACACCTTC
CDR3 protein: CASSLYTGGPRDGYTF
clone size: .
V gene: TRBV28
J gene: TRBJ1-2
D gene: TRBD1

CDR3 DNA: TGTGCCAGCAGTGAACTCCTAGACTACGAGCAGTACTTC
CDR3 protein: CASSELLDYEQYF
clone size: .
V gene: TRBV6-1
J gene: TRBJ2-7
D gene: .

CDR3 DNA: TGTGCCAGCAGCCCCCGAGGGAAACTGGATACGCAGTATTTT
CDR3 protein: CASSPRGKLDTQYF
clone size: .
V gene: TRBV11-3
J gene: TRBJ2-3
D gene: .

CDR3 DNA: TGTGCCAGCAGTTACCAGACAGGGGGGAACTATGGCTACACCTTC
CDR3 protein: CASSYQTGGNYGYTF
clone size: .
V gene: TRBV6-2/TRBV6-3
J gene: TRBJ1-2
D gene: TRBD1

CDR3 DNA: TGCGCCAGCAGCTTGGGACAGGAGAAGCTGTTTTTT
CDR3 protein: CASSLGQEKLFF
clone size: .
V gene: TRBV5-1
J gene: TRBJ2-2
D gene: .

CDR3 DNA: TGTGCCAGTACTTATAGCAATCAGCCCCAGCATTTT
CDR3 protein: CASTYSNQPQHF
clone size: .
V gene: TRBV19
J gene: TRBJ1-5
D gene: .

CDR3 DNA: TGTGCCAGCAGCCACCCGGGACAGGCAGTCTCTGGGGCCAACGTCCTGACTTTC
CDR3 protein: CASSHPGQAVSGANVLTF
clone size: .
V gene: TRBV3-1/TRBV3-2
J gene: TRBJ2-6
D gene: TRBD1

CDR3 DNA: TGTGCCAGCAGCTTACTGACAGGGCCTAATGAAAAACTGTTTTTT
CDR3 protein: CASSLLTGPNEKLFF
clone size: .
V gene: TRBV5-4
J gene: TRBJ1-4
D gene: TRBD1

CDR3 DNA: TGTGCCAGTAGTATAGACTTCTCCAGGTTCGCAGATACGCAGTATTTT
CDR3 protein: CASSIDFSRFADTQYF
clone size: few
V gene: TRBV19
J gene: TRBJ2-3
D gene: .

CDR3 DNA: TGTGCCAGCAGTCCGGGGTATAACTATGGCTACACCTTC
CDR3 protein: CASSPGYNYGYTF
clone size: .
V gene: TRBV5-4
J gene: TRBJ1-2
D gene: .

CDR3 DNA: TGTGCCAGCACCAAGAGCGGGAGCACCGGGGAGCTGTTTTTT
CDR3 protein: CASTKSGSTGELFF
clone size: .
V gene: TRBV7-9
J gene: TRBJ2-2
D gene: TRBD2

CDR3 DNA: TGTGCCAGCAGTCGGTCGACAGGGACTAACTATGGCTACACCTTC
CDR3 protein: CASSRSTGTNYGYTF
clone size: few
V gene: TRBV6-5
J gene: TRBJ1-2
D gene: TRBD1

CDR3 DNA: TGTGCCAGCAGATTAACGGAGCTAATCGGGCAGTTCTTC
CDR3 protein: CASRLTELIGQFF
clone size: .
V gene: TRBV2
J gene: TRBJ2-1
D gene: .

CDR3 DNA: TGTGCCAGCAGTCGAGCAGGGGGCTCTGGAAACACCATATATTTT
CDR3 protein: CASSRAGGSGNTIYF
clone size: .
V gene: TRBV7-9
J gene: TRBJ1-3
D gene: TRBD1

CDR3 DNA: TGCGCCAGCAGCCACTCCCGGGACTCTTCCTACGAGCAGTACTTC
CDR3 protein: CASSHSRDSSYEQYF
clone size: .
V gene: TRBV4-3
J gene: TRBJ2-7
D gene: .

CDR3 DNA: TGTGCCACCAGTGGAACGGACAGGGAGACCCAGTACTTC
CDR3 protein: CATSGTDRETQYF
clone size: .
V gene: TRBV24-1
J gene: TRBJ2-5
D gene: TRBD1

CDR3 DNA: TGCGCCAGCAGCATCCGGGACAGGGGTTTGAACACCGGGGAGCTGTTTTTT
CDR3 protein: CASSIRDRGLNTGELFF
clone size: .
V gene: TRBV5-1
J gene: TRBJ2-2
D gene: TRBD1